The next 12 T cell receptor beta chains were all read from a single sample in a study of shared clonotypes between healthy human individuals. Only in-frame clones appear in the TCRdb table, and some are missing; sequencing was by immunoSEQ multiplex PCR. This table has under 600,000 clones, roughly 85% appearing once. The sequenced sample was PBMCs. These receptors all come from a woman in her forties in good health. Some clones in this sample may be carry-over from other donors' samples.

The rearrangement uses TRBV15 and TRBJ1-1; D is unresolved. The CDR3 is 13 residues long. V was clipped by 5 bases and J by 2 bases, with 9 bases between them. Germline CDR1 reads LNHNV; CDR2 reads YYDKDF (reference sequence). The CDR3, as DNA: TGTGCCACCAGCTTTATGAGAAACACTGAAGCTTTCTTT. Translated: CATSFMRNTEAFF. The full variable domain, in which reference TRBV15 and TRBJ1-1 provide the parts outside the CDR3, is DAMVIQNPRYQVTQFGKPVTLSCSQTLNHNVMYWYQQKSSQAPKLLFHYYDKDFNNEADTPDNFQSRRPNTSFCFLDIRSPGLGDTAMYLCATSFMRNTEAFFGQGTRLTVV.

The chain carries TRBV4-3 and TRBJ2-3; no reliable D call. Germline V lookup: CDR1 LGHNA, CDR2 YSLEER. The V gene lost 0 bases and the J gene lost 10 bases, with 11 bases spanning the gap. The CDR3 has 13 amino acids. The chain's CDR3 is CASSQDAARSQYF. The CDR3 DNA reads TGCGCCAGCAGCCAAGATGCAGCAAGGTCGCAGTATTTT.

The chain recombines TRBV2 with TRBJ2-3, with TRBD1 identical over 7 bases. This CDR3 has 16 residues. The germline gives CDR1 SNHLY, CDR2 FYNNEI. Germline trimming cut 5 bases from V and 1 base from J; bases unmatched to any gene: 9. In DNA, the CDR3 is TGTGCCAGCAGTACGACAGGGCCGGGCGGCACAGATACGCAGTATTTT. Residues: CASSTTGPGGTDTQYF.

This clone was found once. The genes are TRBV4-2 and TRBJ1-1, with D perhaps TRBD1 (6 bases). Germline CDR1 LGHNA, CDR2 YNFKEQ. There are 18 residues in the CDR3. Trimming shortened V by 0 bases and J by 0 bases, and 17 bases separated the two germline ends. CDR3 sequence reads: CASSQDVLGASMNTEAFF. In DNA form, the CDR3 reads TGTGCCAGCAGCCAAGATGTTTTGGGGGCATCTATGAACACTGAAGCTTTCTTT.

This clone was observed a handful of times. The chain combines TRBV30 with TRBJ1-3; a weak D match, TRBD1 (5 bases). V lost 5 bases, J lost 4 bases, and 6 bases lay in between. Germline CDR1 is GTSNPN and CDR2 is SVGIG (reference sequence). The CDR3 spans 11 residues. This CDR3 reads CAWGGGNTIYF. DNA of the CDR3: TGTGCCTGGGGGGGAGGAAACACCATATATTTT.

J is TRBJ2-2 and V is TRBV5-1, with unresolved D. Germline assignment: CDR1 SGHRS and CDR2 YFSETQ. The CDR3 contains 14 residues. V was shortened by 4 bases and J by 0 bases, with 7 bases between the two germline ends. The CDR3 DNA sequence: TGCGCCAGCAGCGCCGGAGCGAACACCGGGGAGCTGTTTTTT. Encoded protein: CASSAGANTGELFF.

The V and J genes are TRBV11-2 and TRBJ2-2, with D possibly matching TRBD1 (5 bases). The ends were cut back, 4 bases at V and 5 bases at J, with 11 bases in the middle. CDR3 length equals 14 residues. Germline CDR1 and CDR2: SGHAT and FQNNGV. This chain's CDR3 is CASSSGSRTGELFF. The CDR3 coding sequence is TGTGCCAGCAGCTCAGGGTCGCGGACCGGGGAGCTGTTTTTT.

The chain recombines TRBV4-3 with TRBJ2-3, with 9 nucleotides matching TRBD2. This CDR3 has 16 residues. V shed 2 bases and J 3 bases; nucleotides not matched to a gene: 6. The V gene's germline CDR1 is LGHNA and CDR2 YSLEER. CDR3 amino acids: CASSQSGLALTDTQYF. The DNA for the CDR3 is TGCGCCAGCAGCCAATCAGGACTAGCGTTGACAGATACGCAGTATTTT.

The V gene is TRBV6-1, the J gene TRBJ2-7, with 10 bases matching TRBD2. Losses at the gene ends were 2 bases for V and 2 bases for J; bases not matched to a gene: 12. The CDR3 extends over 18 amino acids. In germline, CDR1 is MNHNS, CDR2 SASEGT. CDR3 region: CASSERMGGTSETYEQYF. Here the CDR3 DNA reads TGTGCCAGCAGTGAAAGGATGGGAGGGACTAGCGAGACCTACGAGCAGTACTTC.

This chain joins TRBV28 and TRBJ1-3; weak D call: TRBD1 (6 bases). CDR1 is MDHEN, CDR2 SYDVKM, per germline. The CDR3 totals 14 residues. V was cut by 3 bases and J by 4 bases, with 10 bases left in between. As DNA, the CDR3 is TGTGCCAGCAGTTTCGACAGGTTCGGAAACACCATATATTTT. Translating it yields CASSFDRFGNTIYF. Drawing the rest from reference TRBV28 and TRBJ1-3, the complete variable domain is DVKVTQSSRYLVKRTGEKVFLECVQDMDHENMFWYRQDPGLGLRLIYFSYDVKMKEKGDIPEGYSVSREKKERFSLILESASTNQTSMYLCASSFDRFGNTIYFGEGSWLTVV.

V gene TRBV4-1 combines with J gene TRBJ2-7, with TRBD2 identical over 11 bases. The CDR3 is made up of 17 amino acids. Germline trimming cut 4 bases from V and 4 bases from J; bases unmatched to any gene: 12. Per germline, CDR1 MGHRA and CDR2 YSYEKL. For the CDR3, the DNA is TGCGCCAGCAGCCCGGGACTAGCGGCTCTTAGGGGATACGAGCAGTACTTC. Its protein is CASSPGLAALRGYEQYF.

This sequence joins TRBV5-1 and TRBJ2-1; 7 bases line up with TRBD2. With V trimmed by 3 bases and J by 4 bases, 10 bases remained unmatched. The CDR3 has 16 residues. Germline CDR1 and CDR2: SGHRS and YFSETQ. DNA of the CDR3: TGCGCCAGCAGCTATATGATCCAGCGGGATTACAATGAGCAGTTCTTC. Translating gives CASSYMIQRDYNEQFF.